This TCR beta chain derives from a study of T cell repertoires in cytomegalovirus infection. The CDR3 has 16 residues. After removal of 8 bases from V and 8 bases from J, the junction contained 16 bases not matched to a gene. Germline CDR1 MDHEN, CDR2 SYDVKM. Using its own MiXCR run on the reads, TCRdb lists one record per CDR3 protein. The sample records approximately 240,000 distinct CDR3 sequences, about 12% being singletons. This clonotype was counted a few times. The receptor comes from a human donor in good health (CMV status not recorded). Some clones in this sample may be carry-over from other donors' samples. Specimen: PBMCs. The chain is built from TRBV28 and TRBJ2-4; 9 positions agree with TRBD1. CDR3 residues: CASPYGQGILQDIQYF. The CDR3 DNA is TGTGCCAGCCCTTACGGACAGGGGATATTACAGGACATTCAGTACTTC. Supplemented by reference TRBV28 and TRBJ2-4, the full variable domain reads DVKVTQSSRYLVKRTGEKVFLECVQDMDHENMFWYRQDPGLGLRLIYFSYDVKMKEKGDIPEGYSVSREKKERFSLILESASTNQTSMYLCASPYGQGILQDIQYFGAGTRLSVL.